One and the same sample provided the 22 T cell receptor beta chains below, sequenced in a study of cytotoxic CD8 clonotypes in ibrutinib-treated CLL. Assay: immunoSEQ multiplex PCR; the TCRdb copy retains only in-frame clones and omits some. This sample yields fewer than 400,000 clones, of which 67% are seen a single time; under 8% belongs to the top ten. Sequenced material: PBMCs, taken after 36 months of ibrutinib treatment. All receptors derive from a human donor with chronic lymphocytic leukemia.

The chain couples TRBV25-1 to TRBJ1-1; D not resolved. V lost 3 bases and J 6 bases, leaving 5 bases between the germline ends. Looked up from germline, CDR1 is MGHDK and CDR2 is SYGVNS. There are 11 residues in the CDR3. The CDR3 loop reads CASSDQAEAFF. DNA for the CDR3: TGTGCCAGCAGTGACCAGGCTGAAGCTTTCTTT.

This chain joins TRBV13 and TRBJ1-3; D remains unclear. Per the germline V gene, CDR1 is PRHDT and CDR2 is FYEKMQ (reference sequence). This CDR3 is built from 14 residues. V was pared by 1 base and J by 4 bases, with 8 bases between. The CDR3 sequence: CASSLVGSGNTIYF. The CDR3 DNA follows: TGTGCCAGCAGCTTAGTAGGGTCGGGAAACACCATATATTTT.

As DNA, the CDR3 is TGTGCCAGCAGTTTAAGTTTTACCTACGAGCAGTACTTC. Translated: CASSLSFTYEQYF. The rearrangement joins TRBV28 to TRBJ2-7; unclear D gene. The germline V and J ends were trimmed by 2 bases and 2 bases, with 7 bases remaining between them. The CDR3 spans 13 residues. CDR1 and CDR2 from the germline V gene are MDHEN and SYDVKM.

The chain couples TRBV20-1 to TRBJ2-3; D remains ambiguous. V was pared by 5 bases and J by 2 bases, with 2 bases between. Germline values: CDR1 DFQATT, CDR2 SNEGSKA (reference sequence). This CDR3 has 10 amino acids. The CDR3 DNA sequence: TGCAGTGCTTTCACAGATACGCAGTATTTT. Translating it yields CSAFTDTQYF.

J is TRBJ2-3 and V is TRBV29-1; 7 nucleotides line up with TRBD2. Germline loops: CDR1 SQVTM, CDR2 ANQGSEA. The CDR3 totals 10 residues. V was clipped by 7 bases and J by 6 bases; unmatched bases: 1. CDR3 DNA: TGCAGCGGGGGAGGGGATACGCAGTATTTT. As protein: CSGGGDTQYF.

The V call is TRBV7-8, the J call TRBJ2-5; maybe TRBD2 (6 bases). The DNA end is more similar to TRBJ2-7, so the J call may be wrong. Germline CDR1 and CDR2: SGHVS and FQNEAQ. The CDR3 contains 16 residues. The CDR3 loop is CASSHHPGLSSYEQYF. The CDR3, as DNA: TGTGCCAGCAGCCATCATCCGGGACTCAGCTCCTACGAGCAGTACTTC.

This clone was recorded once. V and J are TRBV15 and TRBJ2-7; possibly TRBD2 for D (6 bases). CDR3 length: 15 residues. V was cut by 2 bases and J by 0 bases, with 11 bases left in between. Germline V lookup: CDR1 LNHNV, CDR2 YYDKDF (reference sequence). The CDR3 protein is CATSRYSGSSYEQYF. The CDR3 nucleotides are TGTGCCACCAGCAGATACTCCGGGAGCTCCTACGAGCAGTACTTC.

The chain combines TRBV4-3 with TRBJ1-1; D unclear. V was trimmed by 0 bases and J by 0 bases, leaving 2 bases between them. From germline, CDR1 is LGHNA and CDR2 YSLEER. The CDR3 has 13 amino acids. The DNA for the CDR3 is TGCGCCAGCAGCCAAGATTTGAACACTGAAGCTTTCTTT. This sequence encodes CASSQDLNTEAFF.

CDR3 in amino acids: CASRALTRPGQPAREQYF. CDR3 nucleotide sequence: TGTGCCAGCAGAGCCCTCACCCGACCGGGACAACCAGCCCGCGAGCAGTACTTC. The chain links TRBV7-8 to TRBJ2-7; TRBD1 is a possible D gene (6 bases). Germline V CDR1 and CDR2: SGHVS, FQNEAQ. This CDR3 has 18 residues. V lost 6 bases and J 6 bases, leaving 30 bases between the germline ends.

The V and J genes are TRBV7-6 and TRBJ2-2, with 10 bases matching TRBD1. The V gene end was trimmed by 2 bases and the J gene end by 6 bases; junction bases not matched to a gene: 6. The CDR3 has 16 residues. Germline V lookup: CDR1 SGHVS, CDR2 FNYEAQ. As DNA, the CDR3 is TGTGCCAGCAGCTTATTTGGGACAGGGGTTCCCGGGGAGCTGTTTTTT. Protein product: CASSLFGTGVPGELFF.

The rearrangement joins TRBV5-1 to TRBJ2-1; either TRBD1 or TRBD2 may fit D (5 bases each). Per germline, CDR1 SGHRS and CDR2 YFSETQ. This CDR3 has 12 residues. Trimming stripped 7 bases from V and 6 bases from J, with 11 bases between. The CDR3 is CASGQGPNEQFF. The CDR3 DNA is TGCGCCAGCGGGCAGGGACCCAATGAGCAGTTCTTC.

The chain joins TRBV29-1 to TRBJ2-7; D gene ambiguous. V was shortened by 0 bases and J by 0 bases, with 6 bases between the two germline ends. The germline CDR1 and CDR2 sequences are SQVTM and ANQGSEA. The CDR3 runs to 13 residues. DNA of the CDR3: TGCAGCGTTGAAGAGAGTAGCTCCTACGAGCAGTACTTC. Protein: CSVEESSSYEQYF.

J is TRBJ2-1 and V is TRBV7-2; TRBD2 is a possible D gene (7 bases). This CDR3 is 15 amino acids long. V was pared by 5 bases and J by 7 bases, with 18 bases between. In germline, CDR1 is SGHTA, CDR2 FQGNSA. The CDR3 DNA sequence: TGTGCCAGCAGCGAGACTGGGCGGGGGCAGAATGAGCAGTTCTTC. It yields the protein CASSETGRGQNEQFF.

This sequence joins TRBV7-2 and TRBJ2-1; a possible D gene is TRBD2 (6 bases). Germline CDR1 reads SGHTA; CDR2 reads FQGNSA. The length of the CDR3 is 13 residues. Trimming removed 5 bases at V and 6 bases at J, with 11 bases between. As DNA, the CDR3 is TGTGCCAGCAGCGAACCGGGACTCAATGAGCAGTTCTTC. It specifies CASSEPGLNEQFF.

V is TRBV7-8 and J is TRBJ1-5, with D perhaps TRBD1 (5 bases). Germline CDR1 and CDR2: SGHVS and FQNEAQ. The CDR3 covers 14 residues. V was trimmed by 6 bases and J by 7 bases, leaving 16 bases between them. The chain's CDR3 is CASSPGESRQPQHF. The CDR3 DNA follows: TGTGCCAGCAGTCCGGGGGAATCTCGGCAGCCCCAGCATTTT.

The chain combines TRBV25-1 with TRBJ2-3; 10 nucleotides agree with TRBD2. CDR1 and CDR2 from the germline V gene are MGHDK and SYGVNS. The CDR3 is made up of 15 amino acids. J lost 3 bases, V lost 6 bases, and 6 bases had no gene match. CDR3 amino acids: CASSPVLAGTDTQYF. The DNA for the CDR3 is TGTGCCAGCAGCCCCGTACTAGCGGGGACAGATACGCAGTATTTT. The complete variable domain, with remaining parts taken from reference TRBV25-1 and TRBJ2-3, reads EADIYQTPRYLVIGTGKKITLECSQTMGHDKMYWYQQDPGMELHLIHYSYGVNSTEKGDLSSESTVSRIRTEHFPLTLESARPSHTSQYLCASSPVLAGTDTQYFGPGTRLTVL.

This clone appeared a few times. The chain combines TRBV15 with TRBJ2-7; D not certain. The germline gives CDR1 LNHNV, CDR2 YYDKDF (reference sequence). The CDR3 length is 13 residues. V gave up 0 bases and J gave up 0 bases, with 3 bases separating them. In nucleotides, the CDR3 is TGTGCCACCAGCAGAGATCACTCCTACGAGCAGTACTTC. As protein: CATSRDHSYEQYF. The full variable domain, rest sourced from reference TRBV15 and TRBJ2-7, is DAMVIQNPRYQVTQFGKPVTLSCSQTLNHNVMYWYQQKSSQAPKLLFHYYDKDFNNEADTPDNFQSRRPNTSFCFLDIRSPGLGDTAMYLCATSRDHSYEQYFGPGTRLTVT.

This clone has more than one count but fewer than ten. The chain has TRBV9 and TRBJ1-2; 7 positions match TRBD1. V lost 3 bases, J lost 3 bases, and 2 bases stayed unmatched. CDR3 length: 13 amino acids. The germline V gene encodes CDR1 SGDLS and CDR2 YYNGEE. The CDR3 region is CASSGGGYYGYTF. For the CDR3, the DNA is TGTGCCAGCAGCGGAGGGGGCTACTATGGCTACACCTTC.

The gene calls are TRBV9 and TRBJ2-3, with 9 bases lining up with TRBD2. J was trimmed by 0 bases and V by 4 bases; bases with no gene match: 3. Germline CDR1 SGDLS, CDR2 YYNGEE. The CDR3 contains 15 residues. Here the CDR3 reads CASSISGGSTDTQYF. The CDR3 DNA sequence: TGTGCCAGCAGCATTAGCGGGGGCAGCACAGATACGCAGTATTTT.

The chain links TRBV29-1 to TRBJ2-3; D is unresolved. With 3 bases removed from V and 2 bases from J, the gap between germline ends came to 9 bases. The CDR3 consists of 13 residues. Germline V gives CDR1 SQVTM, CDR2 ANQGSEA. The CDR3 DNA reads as TGCAGCGTTGAGGTTTTAGTCACAGATACGCAGTATTTT. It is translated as CSVEVLVTDTQYF.

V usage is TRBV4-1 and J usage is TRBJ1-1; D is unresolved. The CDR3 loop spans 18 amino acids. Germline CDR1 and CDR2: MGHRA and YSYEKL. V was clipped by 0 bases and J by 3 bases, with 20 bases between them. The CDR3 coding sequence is TGCGCCAGCAGCCAAGAGGAGTGGTTTCTCTCACCTGACACTGAAGCTTTCTTT. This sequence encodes CASSQEEWFLSPDTEAFF.

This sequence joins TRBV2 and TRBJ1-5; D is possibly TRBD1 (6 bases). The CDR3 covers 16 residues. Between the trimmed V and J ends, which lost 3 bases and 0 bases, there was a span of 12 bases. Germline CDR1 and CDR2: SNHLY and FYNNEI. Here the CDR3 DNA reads TGTGCCAGCAGTGATAGGACAGTATATAGCAATCAGCCCCAGCATTTT. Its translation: CASSDRTVYSNQPQHF. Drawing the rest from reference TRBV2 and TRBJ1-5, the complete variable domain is EPEVTQTPSHQVTQMGQEVILRCVPISNHLYFYWYRQILGQKVEFLVSFYNNEISEKSEIFDDQFSVERPDGSNFTLKIRSTKLEDSAMYFCASSDRTVYSNQPQHFGDGTRLSIL.